Each of the 22 T cell receptor beta chains below was sequenced from the same sample in a study of cytomegalovirus exposure and HLA in healthy donors. The primer mix had 60 Vbeta and 13 Jbeta primers. The repertoire was sequenced with immunoSEQ multiplex PCR; TCRdb's copy has only in-frame clones and lacks some. The table lists 50,000 to 65,000 clones, roughly 77% of them singletons. The source material was PBMCs. The receptors come from a woman younger than 45 in good health and CMV-seronegative.

The genes are TRBV14 and TRBJ2-2; no firm D call. With 1 base removed from V and 7 bases from J, the gap between germline ends came to 13 bases. CDR3 length: 15 residues. CDR1 and CDR2 (germline): SGHDN, FVKESK. CDR3 region: CASSQAIGAGGELFF. The CDR3 DNA reads as TGTGCCAGCAGCCAAGCGATAGGAGCCGGCGGGGAGCTGTTTTTT.

This chain connects TRBV5-1 to TRBJ2-2; D is unclear. V was clipped by 0 bases and J by 3 bases, with 6 bases between them. The germline V gene encodes CDR1 SGHRS and CDR2 YFSETQ. CDR3 length: 14 residues. CDR3 region: CASSLDPYTGELFF. CDR3 DNA sequence: TGCGCCAGCAGCTTGGATCCGTACACCGGGGAGCTGTTTTTT. The whole variable domain, remainder taken from reference TRBV5-1 and TRBJ2-2, is KAGVTQTPRYLIKTRGQQVTLSCSPISGHRSVSWYQQTPGQGLQFLFEYFSETQRNKGNFPGRFSGRQFSNSRSEMNVSTLELGDSALYLCASSLDPYTGELFFGEGSRLTVL.

J is TRBJ1-4 and V is TRBV5-5, with D unclear. Germline CDR1 reads SGHKS; CDR2 reads YYEKEE (reference sequence). Trimming left V 9 bases short and J 7 bases short, with 25 bases between. The CDR3 has 16 amino acids. CDR3 amino acids: CATRRGPTSEGEKLFF. DNA of the CDR3: TGTGCCACCAGGCGCGGCCCCACGTCGGAGGGTGAAAAACTGTTTTTT.

The genes are TRBV6-5 and TRBJ2-1; tentatively, D is TRBD2 (7 bases). The V and J ends lost 11 bases and 8 bases respectively, with 19 bases between them. Germline CDR1 is MNHEY and CDR2 is SVGAGI. The CDR3 loop spans 13 amino acids. CDR3 sequence: CACSLRGRDEQFF. Here the CDR3 DNA reads TGTGCCTGCTCGTTGCGGGGGCGGGATGAGCAGTTCTTC.

This clone appeared a few times. This chain uses TRBV7-8 with TRBJ1-3; no definite D call. The ends were cut back, 5 bases at V and 4 bases at J, with 21 bases in the middle. Germline CDR1 is SGHVS and CDR2 is FQNEAQ. This CDR3 has 17 residues. The CDR3 sequence: CASSPRSVVTPGNTIYF. The CDR3, as DNA: TGTGCCAGCAGCCCCAGGTCCGTCGTTACCCCCGGAAACACCATATATTTT. Supplemented by reference TRBV7-8 and TRBJ1-3, the full variable domain reads GAGVSQSPRYKVAKRGQDVALRCDPISGHVSLFWYQQALGQGPEFLTYFQNEAQLDKSGLPSDRFFAERPEGSVSTLKIQRTQQEDSAVYLCASSPRSVVTPGNTIYFGEGSWLTVV.

The rearrangement joins TRBV5-6 to TRBJ2-1, with TRBD2 matching over 14 bases. The CDR3 runs to 17 residues. CDR1 is SGHDT, CDR2 YYEEEE, per germline. Trimming removed 5 bases from V and 10 bases from J; junction bases left unmatched: 14. The CDR3: CASSRGLGLAGGNEQFF. The CDR3 DNA reads TGTGCCAGCAGTCGCGGCCTAGGACTAGCGGGAGGAAACGAGCAGTTCTTC.

This sequence joins TRBV27 and TRBJ2-5, with 7 positions matching TRBD2. The CDR3 has 15 residues. CDR1 is MNHEY and CDR2 is SMNVEV in the germline V gene (reference sequence). J lost 5 bases, V lost 1 base, and 7 bases had no gene match. The CDR3 coding sequence is TGTGCCAGCAGTTTATACCCGGGAGGCGGGGAGACCCAGTACTTC. It yields the protein CASSLYPGGGETQYF.

V usage is TRBV6-1 and J usage is TRBJ2-3, with 11 bases that match TRBD1. V lost 6 bases to trimming and J lost 7 bases; unmatched junction nucleotides: 9. The V gene's germline CDR1 is MNHNS and CDR2 SASEGT. The CDR3 is 15 amino acids. This CDR3 reads CASRPGTGGHNTQYF. CDR3 nucleotides: TGTGCCAGCAGACCCGGGACAGGGGGACATAATACGCAGTATTTT.

The chain carries TRBV30 and TRBJ2-1; 12 bases map to TRBD2. Germline trimming cut 2 bases from V and 6 bases from J; bases unmatched to any gene: 17. The CDR3 has 19 residues. Germline-derived CDR1 and CDR2 are GTSNPN and SVGIG (reference sequence). This CDR3 reads CAWSFPASGRARFGNEQFF. Here the CDR3 DNA reads TGTGCCTGGAGTTTCCCGGCTAGCGGGAGGGCAAGGTTCGGCAATGAGCAGTTCTTC.

This clone came up a few times. The chain carries TRBV6-1 and TRBJ2-1; 7 nucleotides align to TRBD2. CDR3 length: 17 residues. V trimming: 2 bases; J trimming: 3 bases; junction bases outside the gene matches: 10. Germline assignment: CDR1 MNHNS and CDR2 SASEGT. CDR3 DNA: TGTGCCAGCAGTGAATCGGTCCCAGCGGGGAACTACAATGAGCAGTTCTTC. Encoded protein: CASSESVPAGNYNEQFF.

This chain links TRBV2 with TRBJ2-2, with 8 bases lining up with TRBD2. Germline CDR1 and CDR2: SNHLY and FYNNEI. V gave up 7 bases and J gave up 2 bases; unmatched junction bases: 6. The CDR3 length is 15 residues. The CDR3 reads CASIGAGVNTGELFF. CDR3 nucleotide sequence: TGTGCCAGCATAGGAGCGGGAGTCAACACCGGGGAGCTGTTTTTT. Drawing the rest from reference TRBV2 and TRBJ2-2, the complete variable domain is EPEVTQTPSHQVTQMGQEVILRCVPISNHLYFYWYRQILGQKVEFLVSFYNNEISEKSEIFDDQFSVERPDGSNFTLKIRSTKLEDSAMYFCASIGAGVNTGELFFGEGSRLTVL.

The chain recombines TRBV6-5 with TRBJ2-3; maybe TRBD2 (6 bases). The CDR3 runs 14 residues. Germline CDR1 is MNHEY and CDR2 is SVGAGI. Trimming took 6 bases from V and 2 from J, leaving 12 bases between them. CDR3 DNA sequence: TGTGCCAGCAGCCCCGGGACTCTCACAGATACGCAGTATTTT. Translated: CASSPGTLTDTQYF.

The chain uses TRBV7-2 and TRBJ2-1; D is possibly TRBD2 (5 bases). V lost 6 bases and J 4 bases, leaving 16 bases between the germline ends. Germline V lookup: CDR1 SGHTA, CDR2 FQGNSA. This CDR3 is 15 amino acids long. The CDR3 region is CASSLRLSTYNEQFF. The CDR3 coding sequence is TGTGCCAGCAGTCTACGACTAAGCACGTACAATGAGCAGTTCTTC. The whole variable domain, remainder taken from reference TRBV7-2 and TRBJ2-1, is GAGVSQSPSNKVTEKGKDVELRCDPISGHTALYWYRQSLGQGLEFLIYFQGNSAPDKSGLPSDRFSAERTGGSVSTLTIQRTQQEDSAVYLCASSLRLSTYNEQFFGPGTRLTVL.

V usage is TRBV27 and J usage is TRBJ2-7, with 9 positions matching TRBD1. The CDR3 is 15 residues long. The trim removed 5 bases at V and 7 bases at J, leaving 12 bases unmatched. CDR1 is MNHEY and CDR2 is SMNVEV in the germline V gene (reference sequence). The CDR3, as DNA: TGTGCCAGCAGTCCACTGGACAGGGGAAGGCTAGAGCAGTACTTC. Protein: CASSPLDRGRLEQYF.

A single count supports this clone. The CDR3 reads CASSEFLMPDGGRKTQYF. The CDR3 bases are TGTGCCAGCAGTGAATTTCTAATGCCGGATGGCGGGAGAAAGACCCAGTACTTC. This chain joins TRBV2 and TRBJ2-5; 7 nucleotides line up with TRBD2. Trimming removed 2 bases from V and 6 bases from J; junction bases left unmatched: 18. CDR1 is SNHLY and CDR2 is FYNNEI in the germline V gene. This CDR3 comprises 18 residues.

This clone was seen only a few times. The rearrangement joins TRBV6-5 to TRBJ2-2; 9 positions match TRBD1. Looked up from germline, CDR1 is MNHEY and CDR2 is SVGAGI. This CDR3 contains 15 residues. The J segment lost 6 bases and the V segment lost 6 bases, leaving 8 bases of the junction unmatched. DNA for the CDR3: TGTGCCAGCAGACAGGGACAGGGACATTCCGGGGAGCTGTTTTTT. It encodes CASRQGQGHSGELFF.

The chain couples TRBV28 to TRBJ1-1; 7 bases line up with TRBD1. The V segment lost 3 bases and the J segment 4 bases; nucleotides outside the gene matches: 8. The germline CDR1 and CDR2 sequences are MDHEN and SYDVKM. This CDR3 comprises 15 residues. CDR3 nucleotides: TGTGCCAGCAGTTTCTCTGGACAGGAGGGCACTGAAGCTTTCTTT. The encoded protein is CASSFSGQEGTEAFF.

This clone turned up a few times. The genes are TRBV21-1 and TRBJ2-7; the table calls TRBD2, which could not be checked here. TRBV21-1 is deemed a pseudogene. The CDR3 is 16 amino acids. Here the CDR3 reads CASSKLRESYSYEQYV. CDR3 bases: TGTGCCAGCAGCAAATTAAGGGAGAGCTACTCCTACGAGCAGTACGTC.

The rearrangement uses TRBV28 and TRBJ2-1; 9 bases map to TRBD2. V was clipped by 2 bases and J by 9 bases; unmatched bases: 8. CDR1 is MDHEN and CDR2 is SYDVKM in the germline V gene. This CDR3 has 15 residues. The CDR3 reads CASSLQAGGIGEQFF. The CDR3, as DNA: TGTGCCAGCAGTTTACAAGCGGGAGGTATAGGTGAGCAGTTCTTC.

This clone turned up a few times. This chain links TRBV12-5 with TRBJ2-1; tentative D call: TRBD2 (6 bases). This CDR3 region has 13 residues. Germline CDR1 reads LGHNT; CDR2 reads FRNRAP. V dropped 1 base and J dropped 7 bases, with 8 bases sitting between them. CDR3 sequence reads: CASGLGRDNEQFF. In nucleotides, the CDR3 is TGTGCTAGTGGTTTGGGGAGGGATAATGAGCAGTTCTTC.

V usage is TRBV13 and J usage is TRBJ2-1, with D possibly TRBD1 on 6 matching bases. There are 12 residues in the CDR3. With 2 bases removed from V and 8 bases from J, the gap between germline ends came to 7 bases. From germline, CDR1 is PRHDT and CDR2 FYEKMQ (reference sequence). This CDR3 reads CASSLTGYEQFF. The CDR3 DNA reads as TGTGCCAGCAGCTTAACAGGGTATGAGCAGTTCTTC.

The chain joins TRBV5-8 to TRBJ2-5; TRBD2 matches at 11 bases. The CDR3 extends over 17 amino acids. V was clipped by 0 bases and J by 1 base; unmatched bases: 5. Germline CDR1 is SGHTS and CDR2 is YDEGEE. The CDR3 nucleotides read TGTGCCAGCAGCTTGGGAGGACTAGCGGGCATCCAAGAGACCCAGTACTTC. It is translated as CASSLGGLAGIQETQYF.